The 21 T cell receptor beta chains presented below share a single source sample, sequenced in a study of radiation and T cells in renal cell carcinoma. Some clones are missing from TCRdb's copy, which holds only in-frame ones; the method was immunoSEQ multiplex PCR. The profile shows around 100,000 clones, around 84% of them singletons. Described time point: blood 4 weeks post-SBRT, at nephrectomy. Treatment given: 15 Gy SBRT to primary tumor, nephrectomy 4 weeks later. Sample: blood, taken from a patient whose treatment included radiotherapy and nephrectomy. The receptors here all came from a man between 60 and 75 years old with renal cell carcinoma.

V is TRBV7-9 and J is TRBJ2-7; D gene uncertain. Trimming left V 1 base short and J 3 bases short, with 10 bases between. The CDR3 has 14 amino acids. CDR1 and CDR2 (germline): SEHNR, FQNEAQ (reference sequence). CDR3 bases: TGTGCCAGCAGCTTAGGGTCCCCTCTCTACGAGCAGTACTTC. Its translation is CASSLGSPLYEQYF.

The chain has TRBV7-6 and TRBJ2-4, with D perhaps matching TRBD1 or TRBD2 (5 bases each). Trimming pared 1 base from V and 8 bases from J, leaving 9 bases between. Germline-derived CDR1 and CDR2 are SGHVS and FNYEAQ. The CDR3 covers 13 residues. DNA of the CDR3: TGTGCCAGCAGCTTAGTGGTGGGGGACATTCAGTACTTC. Protein product: CASSLVVGDIQYF.

The chain joins TRBV9 to TRBJ2-3; D is undetermined. The CDR3 loop spans 15 amino acids. The V and J ends lost 0 bases and 1 base respectively, with 9 bases between them. CDR1 is SGDLS, CDR2 YYNGEE, per germline. CDR3: CASSVAEGRTDTQYF. The CDR3 DNA sequence: TGTGCCAGCAGCGTAGCCGAAGGGCGCACAGATACGCAGTATTTT.

In nucleotides, the CDR3 is TGTGCCAGCTCGGGCGTTCTCATGAACACTGAAGCTTTCTTT. Amino acid sequence: CASSGVLMNTEAFF. V and J are TRBV7-9 and TRBJ1-1; D unresolved. The CDR3 loop spans 14 amino acids. Per germline, CDR1 SEHNR and CDR2 FQNEAQ (reference sequence). V was pared by 8 bases and J by 0 bases, with 13 bases between.

The rearrangement joins TRBV7-9 to TRBJ2-3, with no clear D. V was shortened by 4 bases and J by 3 bases, with 14 bases between the two germline ends. Germline assignment: CDR1 SEHNR and CDR2 FQNEAQ (reference sequence). This CDR3 has 15 residues. As DNA, the CDR3 is TGTGCCAGCAGCTCCTGGTCCCAAGGGACAGATACGCAGTATTTT. Translating gives CASSSWSQGTDTQYF. Full variable domain (missing parts from reference TRBV7-9 and TRBJ2-3): DTGVSQNPRHKITKRGQNVTFRCDPISEHNRLYWYRQTLGQGPEFLTYFQNEAQLEKSRLLSDRFSAERPKGSFSTLEIQRTEQGDSAMYLCASSSWSQGTDTQYFGPGTRLTVL.

A note on this clone: The junction differs from germline at one of its ends, possibly a read error. V and J are TRBV4-1 and TRBJ2-7; 7 nucleotides agree with TRBD1. Germline CDR1 MGHRA, CDR2 YSYEKL. This CDR3 is 13 amino acids long. CDR3 protein: CASSQRTGTDILF. CDR3 nucleotides: TGCGCCAGCAGCCAAAGAACCGGGACAGATATACTATTC.

This sequence joins TRBV18 and TRBJ2-7; 16 bases align to TRBD2. V was pared by 4 bases and J by 0 bases, with 3 bases of the junction left unmatched. This CDR3 has 17 residues. Per germline, CDR1 KGHSH and CDR2 LQKENI. The chain's CDR3 is CASSQGLAGGSSYEQYF. The CDR3 bases are TGTGCCAGCTCACAGGGACTAGCGGGAGGGAGCTCCTACGAGCAGTACTTC.

The V gene is TRBV7-2, the J gene TRBJ2-5; 9 bases map to TRBD2. CDR1 and CDR2 (germline): SGHTA, FQGNSA. This CDR3 region has 15 residues. With 0 bases clipped from V and 5 bases from J, the junction kept 4 bases outside the gene matches. The CDR3 coding sequence is TGTGCCAGCAGCTTAGCCTACGGGACTAGCGAGACCCAGTACTTC. This sequence encodes CASSLAYGTSETQYF.

The gene calls are TRBV7-9 and TRBJ1-1; D unclear. V shed 5 bases and J shed 4 bases, with 20 bases lying between them. CDR3 length: 16 residues. Germline values: CDR1 SEHNR, CDR2 FQNEAQ (reference sequence). Here the CDR3 DNA reads TGTGCCAGCAGCCCAATGGGCTCTGGGTCAGGCACTGAAGCTTTCTTT. Translating it yields CASSPMGSGSGTEAFF.

The chain is built from TRBV5-1 and TRBJ2-3; 11 bases map to TRBD2. The CDR3 consists of 14 residues. CDR1 and CDR2 (germline): SGHRS, YFSETQ. The ends lost 4 bases at V and 3 bases at J; junction bases unmatched: 1. The CDR3 region is CASSTSGRTDTQYF. In DNA form, the CDR3 reads TGCGCCAGCAGCACTAGCGGGAGAACAGATACGCAGTATTTT.

The chain combines TRBV28 with TRBJ1-2; D is unclear. CDR1 and CDR2 from the germline V gene are MDHEN and SYDVKM. The V gene lost 1 base and the J gene lost 3 bases, with 15 bases spanning the gap. The length of the CDR3 is 16 residues. The CDR3 sequence: CASSLLIGLADYGYTF. The CDR3 DNA sequence: TGTGCCAGCAGTTTATTGATAGGGCTCGCAGACTATGGCTACACCTTC.

The genes are TRBV7-9 and TRBJ2-5; D remains ambiguous. The CDR3 length is 15 residues. The germline gives CDR1 SEHNR, CDR2 FQNEAQ (reference sequence). The V gene lost 8 bases and the J gene lost 1 base, with 17 bases spanning the gap. For the CDR3, the DNA is TGTGCCAGCCGGGCAGGTTGGGAATTCCAAGAGACCCAGTACTTC. It yields the protein CASRAGWEFQETQYF. Variable domain in full (rest from reference TRBV7-9 and TRBJ2-5): DTGVSQNPRHKITKRGQNVTFRCDPISEHNRLYWYRQTLGQGPEFLTYFQNEAQLEKSRLLSDRFSAERPKGSFSTLEIQRTEQGDSAMYLCASRAGWEFQETQYFGPGTRLLVL.

The rearrangement links TRBV9 to TRBJ1-4; 8 nucleotides match TRBD1. The germline CDR1 and CDR2 sequences are SGDLS and YYNGEE. The ends lost 4 bases at V and 7 bases at J; junction bases unmatched: 6. This CDR3 region has 14 residues. CDR3 residues: CASSPQTGAEKLFF. CDR3 bases: TGTGCCAGCAGCCCACAGACAGGGGCTGAAAAACTGTTTTTT. Complete variable domain (other parts from reference TRBV9 and TRBJ1-4): DSGVTQTPKHLITATGQRVTLRCSPRSGDLSVYWYQQSLDQGLQFLIQYYNGEERAKGNILERFSAQQFPDLHSELNLSSLELGDSALYFCASSPQTGAEKLFFGSGTQLSVL.

This chain joins TRBV25-1 and TRBJ1-4; possibly TRBD1 for D (6 bases). V lost 0 bases and J lost 6, with 11 bases in between. Germline CDR1 MGHDK, CDR2 SYGVNS. The CDR3 is made up of 15 amino acids. CDR3 in amino acids: CASSEYKSGDEKLFF. The CDR3 DNA is TGTGCCAGCAGTGAATATAAATCAGGGGATGAAAAACTGTTTTTT.

The J gene is TRBJ1-1, the V gene TRBV10-1; 8 bases align to TRBD1. The V gene end was trimmed by 1 base and the J gene end by 3 bases; junction bases not matched to a gene: 1. The CDR3 runs 14 residues. CDR1 WNHNN and CDR2 SYGVQD come from the germline V gene (reference sequence). The CDR3, as DNA: TGCGCCAGCAGTGAGTGGGACAGGCACACTGAAGCTTTCTTT. Encoded protein: CASSEWDRHTEAFF.

This clone was counted between two and nine times. CDR3 in DNA: TGTGCCAGCAGCCAAGAGGTTAGCGGGAGCTACAATGAGCAGTTCTTC. Translation: CASSQEVSGSYNEQFF. The chain uses TRBV4-2 and TRBJ2-1; 9 nucleotides match TRBD2. The CDR3 sequence is 16 residues long. Germline CDR1 LGHNA, CDR2 YNFKEQ. The trim removed 0 bases at V and 3 bases at J, leaving 3 bases unmatched.

The chain combines TRBV11-3 with TRBJ2-7, with 7 nucleotides matching TRBD1. There are 15 residues in the CDR3. The trim removed 5 bases at V and 0 bases at J, leaving 7 bases unmatched. The germline V gene has CDR1 SGHNT and CDR2 YENEEA. The CDR3 region is CASSPGTANSYEQYF. In DNA, the CDR3 is TGTGCCAGCAGCCCCGGGACAGCCAACTCCTACGAGCAGTACTTC.

This rearrangement joins TRBV10-1 to TRBJ2-7, with D unclear. CDR1 WNHNN and CDR2 SYGVQD come from the germline V gene (reference sequence). With 1 base removed from V and 0 bases from J, the gap between germline ends came to 4 bases. This CDR3 region has 13 residues. CDR3: CASSEYNSYEQYF. CDR3 in DNA: TGCGCCAGCAGTGAGTACAACTCCTACGAGCAGTACTTC.

CDR3 DNA: TGTGCCAGCAGTTTCTTCTCTGGGGCCAACGTCCTGACTTTC. Encoded protein: CASSFFSGANVLTF. The chain uses TRBV27 and TRBJ2-6; no definite D call. CDR1 is MNHEY and CDR2 is SMNVEV in the germline V gene (reference sequence). This CDR3 is 14 amino acids long. Trimming left V 3 bases short and J 0 bases short, with 3 bases between.

V and J are TRBV6-1 and TRBJ2-1; D is uncertain. There are 11 residues in the CDR3. CDR1 MNHNS and CDR2 SASEGT come from the germline V gene. V lost 5 bases, J lost 10 bases, and 9 bases lay in between. The DNA for the CDR3 is TGTGCCAGCAGTACGAGCAACGAGCAGTTCTTC. This codes for CASSTSNEQFF.

The V call is TRBV5-8, the J call TRBJ2-3; D is undetermined. The length of the CDR3 is 15 residues. Germline CDR1 and CDR2: SGHTS and YDEGEE. V lost 0 bases and J 2 bases, leaving 10 bases between the germline ends. The CDR3 DNA reads TGTGCCAGCAGCTTGGGCTCCCTCTACACAGATACGCAGTATTTT. Protein product: CASSLGSLYTDTQYF.